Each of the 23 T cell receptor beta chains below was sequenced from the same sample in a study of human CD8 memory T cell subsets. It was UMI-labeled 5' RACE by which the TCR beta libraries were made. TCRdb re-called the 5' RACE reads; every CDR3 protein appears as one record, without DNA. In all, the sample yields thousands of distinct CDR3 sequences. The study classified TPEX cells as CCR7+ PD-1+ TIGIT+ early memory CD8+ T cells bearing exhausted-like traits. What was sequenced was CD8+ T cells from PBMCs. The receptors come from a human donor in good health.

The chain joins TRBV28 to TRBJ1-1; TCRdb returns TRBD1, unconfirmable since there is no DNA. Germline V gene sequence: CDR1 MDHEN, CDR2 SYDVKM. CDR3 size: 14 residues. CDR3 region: CASSLRGGYTEAFF.

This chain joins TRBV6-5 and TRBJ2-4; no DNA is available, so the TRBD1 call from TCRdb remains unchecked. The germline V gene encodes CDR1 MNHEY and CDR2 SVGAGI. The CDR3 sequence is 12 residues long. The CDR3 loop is CATRAPGNIQYF.

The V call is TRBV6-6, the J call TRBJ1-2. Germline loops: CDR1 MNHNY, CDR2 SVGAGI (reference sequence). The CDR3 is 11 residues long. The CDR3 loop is CAVSDNYGYTF.

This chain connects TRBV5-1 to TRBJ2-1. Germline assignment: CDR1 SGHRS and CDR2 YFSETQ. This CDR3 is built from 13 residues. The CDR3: CASSLFLGNEQFF.

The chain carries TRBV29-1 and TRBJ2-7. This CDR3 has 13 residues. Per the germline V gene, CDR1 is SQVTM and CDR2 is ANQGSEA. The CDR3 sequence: CSVLYLGTYEQYF.

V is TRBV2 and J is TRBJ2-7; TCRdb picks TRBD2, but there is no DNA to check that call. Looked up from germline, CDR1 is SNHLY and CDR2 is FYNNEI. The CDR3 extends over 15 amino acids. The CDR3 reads CASSEETHAGYEQYF.

CDR3 residues: CASSLALGGSKTQYF. V is TRBV7-2 and J is TRBJ2-5; absent DNA, TCRdb's TRBD2 call cannot be checked. CDR1 SGHTA and CDR2 FQGNSA come from the germline V gene. The CDR3 consists of 15 residues. The variable domain in full, completed from reference TRBV7-2 and TRBJ2-5, reads GAGVSQSPSNKVTEKGKDVELRCDPISGHTALYWYRQSLGQGLEFLIYFQGNSAPDKSGLPSDRFSAERTGGSVSTLTIQRTQQEDSAVYLCASSLALGGSKTQYFGPGTRLLVL.

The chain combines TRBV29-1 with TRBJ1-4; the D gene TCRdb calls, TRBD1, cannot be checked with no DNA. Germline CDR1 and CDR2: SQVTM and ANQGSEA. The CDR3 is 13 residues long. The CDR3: CSALGQSNEKLFF.

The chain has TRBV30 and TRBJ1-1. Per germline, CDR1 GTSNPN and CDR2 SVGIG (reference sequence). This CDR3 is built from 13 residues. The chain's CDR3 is CAWRRDWDTEAFF.

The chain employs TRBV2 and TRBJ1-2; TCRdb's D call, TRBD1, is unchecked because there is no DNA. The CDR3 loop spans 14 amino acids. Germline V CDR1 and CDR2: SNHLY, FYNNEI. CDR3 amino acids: CASRPGHINYGYTF.

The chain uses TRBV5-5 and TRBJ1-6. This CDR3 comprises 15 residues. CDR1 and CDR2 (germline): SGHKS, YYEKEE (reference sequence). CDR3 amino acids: CASSLVPDGNSPLHF. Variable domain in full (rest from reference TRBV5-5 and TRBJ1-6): DAGVTQSPTHLIKTRGQQVTLRCSPISGHKSVSWYQQVLGQGPQFIFQYYEKEERGRGNFPDRFSARQFPNYSSELNVNALLLGDSALYLCASSLVPDGNSPLHFGNGTRLTVT.

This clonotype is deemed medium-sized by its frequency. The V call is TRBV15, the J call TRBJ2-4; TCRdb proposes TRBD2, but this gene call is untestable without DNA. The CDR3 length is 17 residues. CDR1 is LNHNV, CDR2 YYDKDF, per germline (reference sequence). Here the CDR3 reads CATSRATSGSTADIQYF.

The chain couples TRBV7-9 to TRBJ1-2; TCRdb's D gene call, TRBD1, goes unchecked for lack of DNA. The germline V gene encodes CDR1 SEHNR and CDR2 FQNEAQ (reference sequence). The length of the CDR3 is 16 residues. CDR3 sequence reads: CASSPVEKAALDGYTF.

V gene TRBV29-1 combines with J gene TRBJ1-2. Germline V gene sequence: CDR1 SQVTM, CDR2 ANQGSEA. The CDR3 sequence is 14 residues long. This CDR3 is CSVEVGGPNYGYTF.

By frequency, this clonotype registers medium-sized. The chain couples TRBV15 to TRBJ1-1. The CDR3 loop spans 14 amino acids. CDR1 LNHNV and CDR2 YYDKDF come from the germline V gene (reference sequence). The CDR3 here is CATSPPSGGLEAFF.

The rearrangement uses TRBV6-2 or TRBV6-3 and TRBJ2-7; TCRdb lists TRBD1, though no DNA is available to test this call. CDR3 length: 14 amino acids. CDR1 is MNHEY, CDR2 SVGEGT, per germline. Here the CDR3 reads CASSYRDRGHEQYF.

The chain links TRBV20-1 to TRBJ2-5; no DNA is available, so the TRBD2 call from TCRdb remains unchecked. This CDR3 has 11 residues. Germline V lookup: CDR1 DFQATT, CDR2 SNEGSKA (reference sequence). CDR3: CTLGRLETQYF.

CDR3 amino acids: CASSLEDWGSAGNTIYF. This chain links TRBV7-9 with TRBJ1-3; TCRdb's D call, TRBD1, is unchecked because there is no DNA. CDR3 length: 17 residues. From germline, CDR1 is SEHNR and CDR2 FQNEAQ (reference sequence).

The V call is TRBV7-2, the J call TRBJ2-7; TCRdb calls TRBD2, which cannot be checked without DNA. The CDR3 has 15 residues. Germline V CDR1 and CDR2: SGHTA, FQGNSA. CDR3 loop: CASSYMGTATYEQYF.

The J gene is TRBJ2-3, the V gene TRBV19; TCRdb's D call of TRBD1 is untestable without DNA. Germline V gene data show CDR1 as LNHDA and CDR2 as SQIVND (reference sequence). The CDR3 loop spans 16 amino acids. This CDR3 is CASSIRTGGVADTQYF.

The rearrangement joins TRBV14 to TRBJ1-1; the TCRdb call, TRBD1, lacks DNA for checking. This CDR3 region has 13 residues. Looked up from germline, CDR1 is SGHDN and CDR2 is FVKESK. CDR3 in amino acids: CASSQPGWAEAFF.

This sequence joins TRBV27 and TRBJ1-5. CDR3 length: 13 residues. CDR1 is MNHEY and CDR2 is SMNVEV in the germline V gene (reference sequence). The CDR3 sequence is CASSLNLEQPQHF.

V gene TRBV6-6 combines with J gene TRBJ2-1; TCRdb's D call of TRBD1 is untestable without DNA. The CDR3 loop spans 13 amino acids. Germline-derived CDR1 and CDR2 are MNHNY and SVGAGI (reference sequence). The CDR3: CASSYNQGRFEFF.